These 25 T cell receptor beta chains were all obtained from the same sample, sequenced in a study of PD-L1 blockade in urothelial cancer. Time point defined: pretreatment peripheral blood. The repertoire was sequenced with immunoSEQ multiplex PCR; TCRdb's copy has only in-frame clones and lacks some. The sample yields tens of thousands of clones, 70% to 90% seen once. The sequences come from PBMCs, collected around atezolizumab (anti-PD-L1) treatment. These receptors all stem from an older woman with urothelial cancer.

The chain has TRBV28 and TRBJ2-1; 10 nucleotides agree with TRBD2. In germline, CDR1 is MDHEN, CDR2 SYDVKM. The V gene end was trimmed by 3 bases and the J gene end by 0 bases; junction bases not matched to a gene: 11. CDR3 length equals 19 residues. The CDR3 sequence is CASSFLGLAASSSYNEQFF. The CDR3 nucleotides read TGTGCCAGCAGTTTTCTAGGACTAGCGGCCTCAAGCTCCTACAATGAGCAGTTCTTC.

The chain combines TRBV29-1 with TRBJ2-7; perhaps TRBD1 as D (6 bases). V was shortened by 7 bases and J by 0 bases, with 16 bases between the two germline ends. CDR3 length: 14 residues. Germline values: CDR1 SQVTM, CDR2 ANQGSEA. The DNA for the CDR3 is TGCAGCGCGTCACCAGGGGCTACCTCCTACGAGCAGTACTTC. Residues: CSASPGATSYEQYF.

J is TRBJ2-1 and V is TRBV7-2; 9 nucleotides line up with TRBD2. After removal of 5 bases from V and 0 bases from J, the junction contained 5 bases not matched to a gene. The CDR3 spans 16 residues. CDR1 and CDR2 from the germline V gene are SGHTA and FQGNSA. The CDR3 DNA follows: TGTGCCAGCAGCAACAGCGGGGGGCTCTCCTACAATGAGCAGTTCTTC. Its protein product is CASSNSGGLSYNEQFF.

The CDR3 nucleotides are TGTGCCACCAGCAGAGAACAGTCTGCCTCTGGGGCCAACGTCCTGACTTTC. The encoded protein is CATSREQSASGANVLTF. The chain combines TRBV15 with TRBJ2-6; D is undetermined. V lost 0 bases to trimming and J lost 0 bases, with 9 bases between them. The CDR3 has 17 amino acids. The germline gives CDR1 LNHNV, CDR2 YYDKDF (reference sequence).

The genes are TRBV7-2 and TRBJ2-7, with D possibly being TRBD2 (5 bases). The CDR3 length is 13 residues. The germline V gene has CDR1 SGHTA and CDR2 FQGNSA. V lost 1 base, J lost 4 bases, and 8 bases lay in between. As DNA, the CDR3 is TGTGCCAGCAGCTTAGGGGCGGGTTACGAGCAGTACTTC. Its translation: CASSLGAGYEQYF.

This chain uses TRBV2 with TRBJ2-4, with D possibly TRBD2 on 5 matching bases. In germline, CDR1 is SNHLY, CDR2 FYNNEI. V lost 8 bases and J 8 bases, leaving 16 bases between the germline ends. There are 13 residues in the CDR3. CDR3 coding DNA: TGTGCCAGCCTAGCCTTCGGTCCAGACATTCAGTACTTC. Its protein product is CASLAFGPDIQYF. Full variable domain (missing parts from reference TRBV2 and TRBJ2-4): EPEVTQTPSHQVTQMGQEVILRCVPISNHLYFYWYRQILGQKVEFLVSFYNNEISEKSEIFDDQFSVERPDGSNFTLKIRSTKLEDSAMYFCASLAFGPDIQYFGAGTRLSVL.

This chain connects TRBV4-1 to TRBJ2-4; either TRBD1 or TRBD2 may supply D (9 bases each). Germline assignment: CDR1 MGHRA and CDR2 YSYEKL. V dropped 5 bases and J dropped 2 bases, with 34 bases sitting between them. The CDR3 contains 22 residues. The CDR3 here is CASSYSGQGGVGGRATKNIQYF. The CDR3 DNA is TGCGCCAGCAGCTACTCGGGACAGGGTGGGGTCGGCGGGAGGGCCACCAAAAACATTCAGTACTTC.

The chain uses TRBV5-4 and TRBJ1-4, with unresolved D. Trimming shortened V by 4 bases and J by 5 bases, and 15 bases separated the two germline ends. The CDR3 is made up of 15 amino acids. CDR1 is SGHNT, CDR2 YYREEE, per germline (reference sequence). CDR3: CASSASRGRNEKLFF. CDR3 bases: TGTGCCAGCAGCGCGTCCCGAGGTCGGAATGAAAAACTGTTTTTT.

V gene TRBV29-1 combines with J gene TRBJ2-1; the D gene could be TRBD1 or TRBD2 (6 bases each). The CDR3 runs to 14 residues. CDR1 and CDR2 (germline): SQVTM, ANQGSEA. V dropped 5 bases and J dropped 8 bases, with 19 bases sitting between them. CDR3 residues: CSVKGGTFSHEQFF. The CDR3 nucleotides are TGCAGCGTTAAAGGGGGGACATTCTCCCATGAGCAGTTCTTC.

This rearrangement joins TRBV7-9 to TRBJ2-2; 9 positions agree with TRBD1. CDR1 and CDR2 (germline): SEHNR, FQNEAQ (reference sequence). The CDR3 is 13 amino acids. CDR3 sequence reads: CVPGTGSAGELFF. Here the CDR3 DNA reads TGTGTCCCCGGGACAGGGAGCGCCGGGGAGCTGTTTTTT.

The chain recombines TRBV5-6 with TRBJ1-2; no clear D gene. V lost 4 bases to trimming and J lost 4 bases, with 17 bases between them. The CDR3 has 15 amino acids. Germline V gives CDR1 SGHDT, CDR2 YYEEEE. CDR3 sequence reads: CASSPSVRATYGYTF. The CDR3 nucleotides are TGTGCCAGCAGCCCCTCGGTGAGGGCTACCTATGGCTACACCTTC.

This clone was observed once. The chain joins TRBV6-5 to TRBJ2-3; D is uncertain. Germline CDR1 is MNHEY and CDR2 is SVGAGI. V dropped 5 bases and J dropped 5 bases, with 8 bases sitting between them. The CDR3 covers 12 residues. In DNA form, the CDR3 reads TGTGCCAGCAGTCGCGCCCAAGATACGCAGTATTTT. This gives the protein CASSRAQDTQYF.

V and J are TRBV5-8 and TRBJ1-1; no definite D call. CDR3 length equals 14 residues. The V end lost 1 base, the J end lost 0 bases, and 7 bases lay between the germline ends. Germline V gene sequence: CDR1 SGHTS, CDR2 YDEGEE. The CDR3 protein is CASSLWQMNTEAFF. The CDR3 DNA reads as TGTGCCAGCAGCTTGTGGCAGATGAACACTGAAGCTTTCTTT. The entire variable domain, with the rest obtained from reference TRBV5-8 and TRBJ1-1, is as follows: EAGVTQSPTHLIKTRGQQATLRCSPISGHTSVYWYQQALGLGLQFLLWYDEGEERNRGNFPPRFSGRQFPNYSSELNVNALELEDSALYLCASSLWQMNTEAFFGQGTRLTVV.

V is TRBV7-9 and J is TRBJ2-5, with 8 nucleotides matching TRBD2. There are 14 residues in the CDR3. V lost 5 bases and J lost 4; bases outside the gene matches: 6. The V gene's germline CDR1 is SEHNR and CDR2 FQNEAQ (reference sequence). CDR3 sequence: CASSRGGSAETQYF. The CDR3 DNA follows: TGTGCCAGCAGCCGGGGGGGTTCCGCAGAGACCCAGTACTTC. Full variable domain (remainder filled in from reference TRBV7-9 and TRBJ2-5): DTGVSQNPRHKITKRGQNVTFRCDPISEHNRLYWYRQTLGQGPEFLTYFQNEAQLEKSRLLSDRFSAERPKGSFSTLEIQRTEQGDSAMYLCASSRGGSAETQYFGPGTRLLVL.

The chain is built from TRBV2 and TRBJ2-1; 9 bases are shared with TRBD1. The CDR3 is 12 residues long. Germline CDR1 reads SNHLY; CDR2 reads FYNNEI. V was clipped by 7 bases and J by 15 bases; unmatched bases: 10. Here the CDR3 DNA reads TGTGCCAGCATCGGCCCCCGGGACAGGGTGTTCTTC. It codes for CASIGPRDRVFF.

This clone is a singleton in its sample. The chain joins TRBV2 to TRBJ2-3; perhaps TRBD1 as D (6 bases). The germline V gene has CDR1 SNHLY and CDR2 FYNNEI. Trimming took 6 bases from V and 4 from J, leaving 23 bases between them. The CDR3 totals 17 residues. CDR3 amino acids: CASRFQIRSRGADTQYF. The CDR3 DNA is TGTGCCAGCAGATTTCAAATCCGCTCCAGGGGCGCAGATACGCAGTATTTT. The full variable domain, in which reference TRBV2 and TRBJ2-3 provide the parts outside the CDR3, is EPEVTQTPSHQVTQMGQEVILRCVPISNHLYFYWYRQILGQKVEFLVSFYNNEISEKSEIFDDQFSVERPDGSNFTLKIRSTKLEDSAMYFCASRFQIRSRGADTQYFGPGTRLTVL.

The CDR3 nucleotides read TGTGCCAGTCAGGGGTATCGCACCGGGGAGCTGTTTTTT. Translated: CASQGYRTGELFF. The chain has TRBV19 and TRBJ2-2; tentative D call: TRBD1 (6 bases). Deletions cut 8 bases from V and 4 bases from J, with 11 bases between. This CDR3 contains 13 residues. Germline CDR1 is LNHDA and CDR2 is SQIVND (reference sequence).

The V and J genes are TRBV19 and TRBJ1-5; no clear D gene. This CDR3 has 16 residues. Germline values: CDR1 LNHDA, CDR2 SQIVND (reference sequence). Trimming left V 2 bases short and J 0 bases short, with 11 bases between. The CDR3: CASSIRRPYSNQPQHF. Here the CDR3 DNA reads TGTGCCAGTAGTATACGGAGGCCTTATAGCAATCAGCCCCAGCATTTT.

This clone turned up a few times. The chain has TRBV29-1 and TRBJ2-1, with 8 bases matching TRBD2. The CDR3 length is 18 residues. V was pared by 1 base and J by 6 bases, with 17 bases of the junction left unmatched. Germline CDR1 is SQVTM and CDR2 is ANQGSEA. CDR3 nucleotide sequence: TGCAGCGTTGAAGCAAGGGCCGAGGCTAGCGGGTGGACCAATGAGCAGTTCTTC. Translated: CSVEARAEASGWTNEQFF.

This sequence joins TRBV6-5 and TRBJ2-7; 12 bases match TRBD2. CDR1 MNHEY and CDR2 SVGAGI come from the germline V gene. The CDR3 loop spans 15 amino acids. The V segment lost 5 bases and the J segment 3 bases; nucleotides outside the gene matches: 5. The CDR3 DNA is TGTGCCAGCAGTCTAGCGGGAGGGCCTGTCTACGAGCAGTACTTC. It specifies CASSLAGGPVYEQYF.

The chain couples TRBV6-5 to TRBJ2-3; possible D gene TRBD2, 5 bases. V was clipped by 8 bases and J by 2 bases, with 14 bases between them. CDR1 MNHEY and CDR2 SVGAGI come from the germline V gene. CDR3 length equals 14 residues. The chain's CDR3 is CASQAVSFTDTQYF. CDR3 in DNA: TGTGCCAGCCAAGCGGTGTCTTTCACAGATACGCAGTATTTT.

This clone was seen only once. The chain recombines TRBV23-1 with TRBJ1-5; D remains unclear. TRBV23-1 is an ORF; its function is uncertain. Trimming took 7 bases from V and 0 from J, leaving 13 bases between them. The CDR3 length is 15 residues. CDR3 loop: CASKTEGNSNQPQHF. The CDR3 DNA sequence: TGCGCCAGCAAAACGGAGGGCAATAGCAATCAGCCCCAGCATTTT.

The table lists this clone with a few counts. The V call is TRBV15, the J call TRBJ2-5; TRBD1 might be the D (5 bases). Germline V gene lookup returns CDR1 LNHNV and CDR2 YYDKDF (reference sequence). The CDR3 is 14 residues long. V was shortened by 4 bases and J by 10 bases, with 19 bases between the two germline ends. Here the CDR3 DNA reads TGTGCCACCAGCACGCGACAGACCAAGAGAGACCAGTACTTC. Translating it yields CATSTRQTKRDQYF.

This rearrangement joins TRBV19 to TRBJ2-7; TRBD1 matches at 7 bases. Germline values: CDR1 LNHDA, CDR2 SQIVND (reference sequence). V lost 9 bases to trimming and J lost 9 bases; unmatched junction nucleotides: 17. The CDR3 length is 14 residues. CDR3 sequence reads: CASAQGSPSYRQYF. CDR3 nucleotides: TGTGCCAGCGCACAGGGGTCCCCCTCCTACAGGCAGTACTTC.

Here the CDR3 DNA reads TGTGCCACCAGCAGAACCGGGACAGACTATGGCTACACCTTC. The encoded protein is CATSRTGTDYGYTF. This chain links TRBV15 with TRBJ1-2; 7 bases align to TRBD1. Germline-derived CDR1 and CDR2 are LNHNV and YYDKDF (reference sequence). V dropped 2 bases and J dropped 3; count of bases not matched to a gene: 3. The CDR3 extends over 14 amino acids.